These T cell receptor beta chains were read from a single sample in a study of neoadjuvant nivolumab and ipilimumab in lung cancer. Assay: immunoSEQ multiplex PCR; the TCRdb copy retains only in-frame clones and omits some. The sample comprises 40,000 or so clones, 89% of which are singletons, and approximately 3.5% rests with the top ten. The specimen was peripheral blood, collected before neoadjuvant nivolumab, alone or with ipilimumab. These receptor sequences come from an adult with non-small cell lung cancer. The CDR3 runs from the conserved cysteine through the conserved F or W. A D gene is named only where the DNA matches it firmly. Only some rows state a clone size, as once, few, many or a class for expanded clones.

D gene	clone size	V gene	J gene	CDR3 protein	CDR3 DNA
.	.	TRBV6-1	TRBJ2-5	CASSEAPRGARETQYF	TGTGCCAGCAGTGAAGCGCCCCGAGGGGCTCGAGAGACCCAGTACTTC
.	.	TRBV4-2	TRBJ2-2	CASSQEDFITGELFF	TGTGCCAGCAGCCAAGAAGATTTTATCACCGGGGAGCTGTTTTTT
.	.	TRBV2	TRBJ2-5	CAGGGDGMQETQYF	TGTGCCGGGGGAGGAGACGGGATGCAAGAGACCCAGTACTTC
TRBD2	.	TRBV4-1	TRBJ2-2	CASSQESPSGQLGELFF	TGCGCCAGCAGCCAAGAATCGCCTAGCGGGCAATTGGGGGAGCTGTTTTTT
.	.	TRBV5-1	TRBJ2-1	CASSLGGSGYNEQFF	TGCGCCAGCAGCTTGGGGGGTAGCGGATACAATGAGCAGTTCTTC
TRBD1	.	TRBV28	TRBJ2-7	CASSWDSYEQYF	TGTGCCAGCAGTTGGGACAGTTACGAGCAGTACTTC
.	once	TRBV11-1	TRBJ2-5	CASSPGHQETQYF	TGTGCCAGCAGCCCCGGGCACCAAGAGACCCAGTACTTC
.	.	TRBV14	TRBJ1-1	CASSFSLGTEAFF	TGTGCCAGCAGCTTCAGCCTGGGGACTGAAGCTTTCTTT
.	.	TRBV18	TRBJ2-2	CASSAPGSNTGELFF	TGTGCCAGCTCAGCCCCAGGATCTAACACCGGGGAGCTGTTTTTT
.	.	TRBV10-2	TRBJ2-2	CASSVPSAAGELFF	TGCGCCAGCAGTGTTCCATCCGCGGCCGGGGAGCTGTTTTTT
.	.	TRBV5-4	TRBJ2-3	CASSLLGTDTQYF	TGTGCCAGCAGCTTATTGGGCACAGATACGCAGTATTTT
TRBD1	.	TRBV6-6	TRBJ2-1	CASSYYGTGGRDEQFF	TGTGCCAGCAGTTATTACGGGACAGGGGGCAGGGATGAGCAGTTCTTC
.	.	TRBV30	TRBJ2-5	CAWSPGPIQETQYF	TGTGCCTGGAGCCCGGGACCGATCCAAGAGACCCAGTACTTC
TRBD1	.	TRBV18	TRBJ2-4	CASSPLSRTGGRNIQYF	TGTGCCAGCTCACCACTCTCCCGGACAGGGGGCAGAAACATTCAGTACTTC
.	few	TRBV7-9	TRBJ2-5	CASSKQGIQETQYF	TGTGCCAGCAGCAAACAGGGTATCCAAGAGACCCAGTACTTC
TRBD2	.	TRBV5-1	TRBJ2-7	CASSLEGSGRGEQYF	TGCGCCAGCAGCTTGGAGGGGAGCGGGAGAGGGGAGCAGTACTTC
.	.	TRBV10-2	TRBJ2-7	CASSESGGLNSYEQYF	TGCGCCAGCAGTGAGTCGGGGGGGCTTAACTCCTACGAGCAGTACTTC
TRBD1	.	TRBV19	TRBJ2-3	CASSIDRGNTDTQYF	TGTGCCAGTAGTATAGACAGGGGGAATACAGATACGCAGTATTTT
.	.	TRBV19	TRBJ2-5	CASWGGVGETQYF	TGTGCCAGTTGGGGGGGCGTTGGGGAGACCCAGTACTTC
.	.	TRBV5-8	TRBJ1-5	CASIPGPYSNQPQHF	TGTGCCAGCATACCGGGGCCTTATAGCAATCAGCCCCAGCATTTT
.	.	TRBV11-3	TRBJ2-7	CASSRDTTYEQYF	TGTGCCAGCAGCCGGGACACCACCTACGAGCAGTACTTC
.	.	TRBV4-1	TRBJ1-4	CASSQGRSNEKLFF	TGCGCCAGCAGCCAAGGACGGTCGAATGAAAAACTGTTTTTT
TRBD2	.	TRBV2	TRBJ2-7	CASRQRWTSEEQYF	TGTGCCAGCAGGCAAAGATGGACTAGCGAGGAGCAGTACTTC
.	.	TRBV11-3	TRBJ2-2	CASSFSGENTGELFF	TGTGCCAGCAGCTTTAGCGGAGAGAACACCGGGGAGCTGTTTTTT
TRBD1	.	TRBV5-4	TRBJ2-7	CASSLEGQSYEQYF	TGTGCCAGCAGCTTGGAGGGACAGTCCTACGAGCAGTACTTC
TRBD1	.	TRBV5-1	TRBJ2-4	CASSDGTVKNIQYF	TGCGCCAGCAGCGACGGGACAGTGAAAAACATTCAGTACTTC
TRBD1	.	TRBV5-4	TRBJ2-7	CASSLGAGGNSYEQYF	TGTGCCAGCAGCTTGGGGGCAGGGGGAAACTCCTACGAGCAGTACTTC
.	once	TRBV9	TRBJ1-4	CASSVSIGSVELFF	TGTGCCAGCAGCGTATCGATAGGGTCCGTCGAACTGTTTTTT
.	.	TRBV7-8	TRBJ2-1	CASSQGRLRNEQFF	TGTGCCAGCAGCCAAGGAAGACTGAGGAATGAGCAGTTCTTC
.	.	TRBV11-2	TRBJ2-7	CASSDHSYEQYF	TGTGCCAGCAGCGATCACTCCTACGAGCAGTACTTC
.	.	TRBV2	TRBJ1-5	CASSVSAPGDQPQHF	TGTGCCAGCAGCGTTTCCGCTCCGGGGGACCAGCCCCAGCATTTT
.	.	TRBV30	TRBJ1-1	CAWSVQERDGEQNTEAFF	TGTGCCTGGAGTGTACAGGAAAGGGACGGAGAACAGAACACTGAAGCTTTCTTT
.	.	TRBV5-1	TRBJ2-7	CASSPLGQGIVDYEQYF	TGCGCCAGCAGCCCCTTGGGTCAGGGCATTGTTGACTACGAGCAGTACTTC
TRBD1	.	TRBV18	TRBJ1-3	CASSLRGQGATGNTIYF	TGTGCCAGCTCACTACGTGGACAGGGGGCAACTGGAAACACCATATATTTT
.	few	TRBV4-1	TRBJ1-1	CASSRGPMNTEAFF	TGCGCCAGCAGTCGGGGACCAATGAACACTGAAGCTTTCTTT
.	.	TRBV20-1	TRBJ1-4	CSKMTGEKLFF	TGCAGCAAAATGACGGGGGAAAAACTGTTTTTT
TRBD1	.	TRBV6-5	TRBJ1-3	CATRGQGLGNTIYF	TGTGCCACCCGGGGACAGGGACTTGGAAACACCATATATTTT
.	.	TRBV5-1	TRBJ2-5	CASSLDRSQETQYF	TGCGCCAGCAGCTTGGACAGATCCCAAGAGACCCAGTACTTC
TRBD2	.	TRBV10-3	TRBJ2-2	CAISPRAGGNTGELFF	TGTGCCATCAGCCCGAGAGCGGGAGGGAACACCGGGGAGCTGTTTTTT
TRBD2	.	TRBV6-6	TRBJ2-7	CASSHGHTSGRGEQYF	TGTGCCAGCAGCCACGGTCATACTAGCGGGAGGGGCGAGCAGTACTTC
TRBD1	.	TRBV11-2	TRBJ2-7	CASSLTRTGPYEQYF	TGTGCCAGCAGCTTAACGCGGACAGGGCCCTACGAGCAGTACTTC
.	.	TRBV28	TRBJ1-4	CASKETNEKLFF	TGTGCCAGCAAAGAGACTAATGAAAAACTGTTTTTT
TRBD2	once	TRBV7-2	TRBJ2-5	CASSILSGTVGTQYF	TGTGCCAGCAGCATACTTAGCGGGACCGTGGGGACCCAGTACTTC
.	.	TRBV18	TRBJ2-7	CASSLKAGETYEQYF	TGTGCCAGCTCACTAAAAGCGGGTGAGACCTACGAGCAGTACTTC
TRBD1	.	TRBV7-9	TRBJ2-6	CASSLSPGQVLSGANVLTF	TGTGCCAGCAGCTTAAGCCCGGGACAGGTCCTCTCTGGGGCCAACGTCCTGACTTTC
TRBD1	.	TRBV14	TRBJ2-1	CASSLSPTGYLNEQFF	TGTGCCAGCAGCCTTAGCCCGACAGGGTACCTCAATGAGCAGTTCTTC
TRBD2	.	TRBV18	TRBJ2-7	CASSPPRLAGDYEQYF	TGTGCCAGCTCACCACCTCGGCTAGCGGGAGACTACGAGCAGTACTTC
TRBD2	.	TRBV10-3	TRBJ2-1	CAISELAGANEQFF	TGTGCCATCAGTGAACTAGCGGGAGCTAATGAGCAGTTCTTC
TRBD1	.	TRBV11-3	TRBJ2-1	CASSSQTGGGNEQFF	TGTGCCAGCAGCTCCCAGACAGGGGGCGGCAATGAGCAGTTCTTC
.	once	TRBV5-5	TRBJ1-5	CASSFMGSVQPQHF	TGTGCCAGCAGCTTTATGGGATCGGTTCAGCCCCAGCATTTT
TRBD1	.	TRBV7-6	TRBJ2-7	CASSEGQGDMSYEQYF	TGTGCCAGCAGCGAAGGACAGGGGGATATGTCCTACGAGCAGTACTTC
TRBD1	.	TRBV7-8	TRBJ2-7	CASSWRRTGYEQYF	TGTGCCAGCAGCTGGCGACGGACAGGGTACGAGCAGTACTTC
TRBD1	.	TRBV7-9	TRBJ1-5	CASSLTPTGAWNQPQHF	TGTGCCAGCAGCTTAACCCCGACAGGGGCCTGGAATCAGCCCCAGCATTTT
.	few	TRBV6-4	TRBJ2-3	CASSDTEQGADTQYF	TGTGCCAGCAGTGACACTGAACAGGGAGCAGATACGCAGTATTTT
.	.	TRBV7-9	TRBJ1-1	CASSLGAGLTEAFF	TGTGCCAGCAGCTTAGGGGCCGGGTTAACTGAAGCTTTCTTT
.	.	TRBV7-9	TRBJ2-7	CASSFRGQSYEQYF	TGTGCCAGCAGCTTTCGGGGCCAGTCCTACGAGCAGTACTTC
.	.	TRBV5-1	TRBJ1-1	CASSLGGETEAFF	TGCGCCAGCAGCTTGGGGGGGGAAACTGAAGCTTTCTTT
TRBD1	.	TRBV5-4	TRBJ2-3	CASSLGQGANAFTDTQYF	TGTGCCAGCAGCTTGGGGCAGGGGGCAAATGCTTTCACAGATACGCAGTATTTT
TRBD2	.	TRBV5-4	TRBJ2-2	CASSYPGLAGTGELFF	TGTGCCAGCAGCTATCCGGGACTAGCGGGCACCGGGGAGCTGTTTTTT
.	.	TRBV30	TRBJ2-2	CAWSVQAYTGELFF	TGTGCCTGGAGTGTGCAAGCTTACACCGGGGAGCTGTTTTTT